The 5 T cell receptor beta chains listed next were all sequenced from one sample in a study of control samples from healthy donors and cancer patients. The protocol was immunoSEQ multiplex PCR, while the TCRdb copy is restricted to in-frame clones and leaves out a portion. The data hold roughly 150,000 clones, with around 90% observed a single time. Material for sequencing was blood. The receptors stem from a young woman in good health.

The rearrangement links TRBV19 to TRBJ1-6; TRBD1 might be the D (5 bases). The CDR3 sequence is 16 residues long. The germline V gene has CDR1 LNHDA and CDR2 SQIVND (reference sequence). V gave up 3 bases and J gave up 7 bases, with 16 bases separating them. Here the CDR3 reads CASSIRSGRWNSPLHF. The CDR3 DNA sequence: TGTGCCAGTAGTATTCGATCAGGGCGCTGGAATTCACCCCTCCACTTT.

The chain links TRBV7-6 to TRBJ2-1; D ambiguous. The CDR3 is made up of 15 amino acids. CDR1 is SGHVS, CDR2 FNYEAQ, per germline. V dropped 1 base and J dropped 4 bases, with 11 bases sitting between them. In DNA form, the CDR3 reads TGTGCCAGCAGCTTAGGCGGCTACAAGTACAATGAGCAGTTCTTC. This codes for CASSLGGYKYNEQFF.

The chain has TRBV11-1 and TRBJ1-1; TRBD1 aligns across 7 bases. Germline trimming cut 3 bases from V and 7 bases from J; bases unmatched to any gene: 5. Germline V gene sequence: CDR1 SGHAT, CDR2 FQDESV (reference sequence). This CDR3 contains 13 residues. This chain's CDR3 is CASSFGQDLEAFF. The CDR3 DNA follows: TGTGCCAGCAGCTTCGGACAGGACCTTGAAGCTTTCTTT.

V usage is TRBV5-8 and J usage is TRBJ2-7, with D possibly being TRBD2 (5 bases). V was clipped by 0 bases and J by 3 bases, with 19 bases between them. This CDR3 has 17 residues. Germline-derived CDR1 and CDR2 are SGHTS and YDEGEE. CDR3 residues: CASSLEVVGEPDYEQYF. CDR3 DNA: TGTGCCAGCAGCTTGGAAGTCGTTGGGGAGCCGGACTACGAGCAGTACTTC.

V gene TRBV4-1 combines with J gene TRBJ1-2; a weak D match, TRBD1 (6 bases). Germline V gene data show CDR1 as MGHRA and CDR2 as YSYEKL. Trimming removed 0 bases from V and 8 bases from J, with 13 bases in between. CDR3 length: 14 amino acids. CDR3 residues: CASSQDRGGVGYTF. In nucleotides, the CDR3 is TGCGCCAGCAGCCAAGATAGGGGGGGCGTAGGCTACACCTTC.